This TCR beta chain was recorded in a study of blood T cell repertoires in COVID-19. About the study: Italy, Spain and the United States were the sources of the convalescent and acute COVID-19 samples. PBMCs, B-cell-depleted T cells, or T cells were the source of the cDNA or gDNA that made up the material.

This clone appeared a few times. Authors' analysis steps: The authors estimated nucleated cell counts from reference gene primer amplification. Only in-frame clones appear in the TCRdb table, and some are missing; sequencing was by immunoSEQ multiplex PCR. The V and J calls and the clone size are those of that table, but D and trimming were determined from the DNA. This table has roughly 80,000 clones, roughly 90% appearing once. Sequences were obtained from peripheral blood. This clonotype was obtained from a man older than 75 in a cohort sampled during active COVID-19.

The chain's CDR3 is CASSPGKHSNQPQHF. In nucleotides, the CDR3 is TGTGCCAGTAGTCCCGGGAAACATAGCAATCAGCCCCAGCATTTT. The rearrangement links TRBV19 to TRBJ1-5; D not resolved. Germline CDR1 and CDR2: LNHDA and SQIVND (reference sequence). The CDR3 length is 15 residues. The germline V and J ends were trimmed by 5 bases and 0 bases, with 11 bases remaining between them.